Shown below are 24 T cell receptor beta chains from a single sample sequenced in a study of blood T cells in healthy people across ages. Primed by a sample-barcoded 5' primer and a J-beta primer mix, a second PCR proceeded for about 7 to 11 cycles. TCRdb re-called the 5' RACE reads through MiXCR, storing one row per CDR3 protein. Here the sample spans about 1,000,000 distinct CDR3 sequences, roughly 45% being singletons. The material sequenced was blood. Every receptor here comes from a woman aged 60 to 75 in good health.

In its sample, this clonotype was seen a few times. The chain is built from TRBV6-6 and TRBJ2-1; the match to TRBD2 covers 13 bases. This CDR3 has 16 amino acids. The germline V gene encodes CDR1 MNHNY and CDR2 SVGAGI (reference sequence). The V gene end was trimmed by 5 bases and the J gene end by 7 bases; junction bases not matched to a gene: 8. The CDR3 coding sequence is TGTGCCAGCAGTCCGACTAGCGGGAGGTCCGGGAATGAGCAGTTCTTC. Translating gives CASSPTSGRSGNEQFF.

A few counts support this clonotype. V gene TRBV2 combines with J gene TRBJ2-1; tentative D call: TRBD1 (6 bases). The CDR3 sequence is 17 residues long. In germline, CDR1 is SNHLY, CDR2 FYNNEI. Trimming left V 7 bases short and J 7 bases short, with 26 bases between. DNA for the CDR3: TGTGCCAGCACCCCGACTGAGACCGTTCTCAGGGGTAATGAGCAGTTCTTC. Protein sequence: CASTPTETVLRGNEQFF.

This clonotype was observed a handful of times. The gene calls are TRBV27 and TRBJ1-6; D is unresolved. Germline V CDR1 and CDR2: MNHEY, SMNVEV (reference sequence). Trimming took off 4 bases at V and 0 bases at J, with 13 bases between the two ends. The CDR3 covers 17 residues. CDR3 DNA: TGTGCCAGCAGTTACTCAGGAGAATTCTCCTATAATTCACCCCTCCACTTT. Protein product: CASSYSGEFSYNSPLHF.

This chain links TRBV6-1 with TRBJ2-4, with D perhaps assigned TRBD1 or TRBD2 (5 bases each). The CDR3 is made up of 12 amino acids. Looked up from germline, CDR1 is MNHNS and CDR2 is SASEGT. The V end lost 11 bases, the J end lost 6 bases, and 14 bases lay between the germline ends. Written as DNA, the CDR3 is TGTGCCGCAAGGGACCCGGGAAACATTCAGTACTTC. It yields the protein CAARDPGNIQYF.

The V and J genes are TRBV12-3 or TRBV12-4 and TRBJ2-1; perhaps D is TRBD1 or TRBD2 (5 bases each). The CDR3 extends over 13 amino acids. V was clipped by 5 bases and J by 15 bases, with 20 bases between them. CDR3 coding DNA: TGTGCCAGCAGTGTATTAGGTTGGGACCTTTCGTTCTTC. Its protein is CASSVLGWDLSFF.

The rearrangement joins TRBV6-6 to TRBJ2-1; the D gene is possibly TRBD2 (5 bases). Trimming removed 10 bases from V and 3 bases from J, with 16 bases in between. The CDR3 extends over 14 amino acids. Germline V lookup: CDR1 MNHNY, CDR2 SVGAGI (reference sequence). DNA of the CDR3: TGTGCCACCCGTCGTGGGGAGCTCTACAATGAGCAGTTCTTC. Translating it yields CATRRGELYNEQFF.

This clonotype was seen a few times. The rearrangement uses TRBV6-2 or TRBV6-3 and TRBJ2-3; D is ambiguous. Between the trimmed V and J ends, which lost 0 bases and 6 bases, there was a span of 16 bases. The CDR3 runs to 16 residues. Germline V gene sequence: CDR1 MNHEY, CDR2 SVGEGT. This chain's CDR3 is CASSYSGTLPLDTQYF. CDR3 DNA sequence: TGTGCCAGCAGTTACTCGGGCACGCTACCATTGGATACGCAGTATTTT.

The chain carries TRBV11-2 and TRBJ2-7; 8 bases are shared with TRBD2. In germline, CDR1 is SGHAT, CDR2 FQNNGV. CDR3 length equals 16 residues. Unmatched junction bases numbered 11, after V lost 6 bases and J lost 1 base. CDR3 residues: CASRPRAGGRSYEQYF. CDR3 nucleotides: TGTGCCAGCAGGCCCCGTGCGGGAGGCCGTTCCTACGAGCAGTACTTC.

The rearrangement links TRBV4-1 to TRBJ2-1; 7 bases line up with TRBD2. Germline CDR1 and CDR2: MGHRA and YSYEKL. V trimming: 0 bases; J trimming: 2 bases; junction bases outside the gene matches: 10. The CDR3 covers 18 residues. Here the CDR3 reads CASSQEGLGAGTYNEQFF. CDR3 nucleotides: TGCGCCAGCAGCCAAGAAGGATTAGGAGCGGGAACCTACAATGAGCAGTTCTTC.

CDR3 in amino acids: CASSLDRVAYEQYF. The DNA for the CDR3 is TGTGCCAGCAGTCTGGACAGGGTGGCCTACGAGCAGTACTTC. The chain combines TRBV27 with TRBJ2-7, with TRBD1 identical over 8 bases. The V gene's germline CDR1 is MNHEY and CDR2 SMNVEV (reference sequence). This CDR3 is built from 14 residues. With V trimmed by 5 bases and J by 2 bases, 5 bases remained unmatched.

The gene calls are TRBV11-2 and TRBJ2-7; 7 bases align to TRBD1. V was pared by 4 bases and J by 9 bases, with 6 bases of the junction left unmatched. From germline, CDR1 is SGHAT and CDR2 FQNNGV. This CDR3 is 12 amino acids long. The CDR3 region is CASSSARQGQYF. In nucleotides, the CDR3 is TGTGCCAGCAGCTCCGCCCGACAGGGGCAGTACTTC.

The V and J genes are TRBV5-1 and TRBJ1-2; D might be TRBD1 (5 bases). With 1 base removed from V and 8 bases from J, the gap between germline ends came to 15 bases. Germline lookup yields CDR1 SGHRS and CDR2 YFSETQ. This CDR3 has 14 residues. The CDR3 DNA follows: TGCGCCAGCAGCTTGTTCTCTTCAGGGATGGGCTACACCTTC. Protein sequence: CASSLFSSGMGYTF.

CDR3 nucleotide sequence: TGTGCCAGCAGCCAAGATGTGCGGGGCACAGATACGCAGTATTTT. Residues: CASSQDVRGTDTQYF. The chain employs TRBV14 and TRBJ2-3; the D gene is possibly TRBD2 (5 bases). Between the trimmed V and J ends, which lost 0 bases and 1 base, there was a span of 8 bases. Germline V lookup: CDR1 SGHDN, CDR2 FVKESK. CDR3 length: 15 residues.

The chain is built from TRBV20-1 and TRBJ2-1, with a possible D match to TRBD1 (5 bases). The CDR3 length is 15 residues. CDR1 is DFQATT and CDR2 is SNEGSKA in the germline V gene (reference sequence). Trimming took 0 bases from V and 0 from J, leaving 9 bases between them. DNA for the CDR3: TGCAGTGCTAGAGATCTAGGGGTCTCCTACAATGAGCAGTTCTTC. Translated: CSARDLGVSYNEQFF.

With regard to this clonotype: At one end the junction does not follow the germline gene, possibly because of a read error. The CDR3 sequence is CASSYDRTNSPPHF. The CDR3 DNA reads as TGTGCCAGCAGTTACGACAGGACTAATTCACCCCCCCACTTT. V is TRBV6-5 and J is TRBJ1-6; tentative D call: TRBD1 (6 bases). CDR1 and CDR2 from the germline V gene are MNHEY and SVGAGI. This CDR3 spans 14 amino acids.

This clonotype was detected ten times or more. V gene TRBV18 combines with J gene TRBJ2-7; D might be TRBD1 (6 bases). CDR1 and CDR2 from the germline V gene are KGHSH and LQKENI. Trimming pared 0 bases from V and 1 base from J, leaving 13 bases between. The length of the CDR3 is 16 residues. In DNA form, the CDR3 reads TGTGCCAGCTCACCACCTGACAGGTTTACATCCTACGAGCAGTACTTC. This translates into CASSPPDRFTSYEQYF.

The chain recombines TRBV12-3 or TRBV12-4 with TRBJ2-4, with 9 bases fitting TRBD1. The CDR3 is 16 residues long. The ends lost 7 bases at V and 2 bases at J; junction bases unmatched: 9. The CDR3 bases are TGTGCCAGCACCCCCCGGGACAGGGTTCCCAAAAACATTCAGTACTTC. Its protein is CASTPRDRVPKNIQYF.

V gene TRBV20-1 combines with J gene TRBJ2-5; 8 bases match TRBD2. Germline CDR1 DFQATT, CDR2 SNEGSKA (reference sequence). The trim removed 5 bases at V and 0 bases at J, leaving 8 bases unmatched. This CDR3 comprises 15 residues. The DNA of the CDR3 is TGCAGTGCTGGCGGGGGGAGAGGGAACCAAGAGACCCAGTACTTC. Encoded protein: CSAGGGRGNQETQYF.

CDR3 region: CASSQRGRNTDTQYF. In nucleotides, the CDR3 is TGCGCCAGCAGCCAGAGGGGGAGAAACACAGATACGCAGTATTTT. The chain links TRBV4-1 to TRBJ2-3, with D perhaps TRBD1 (6 bases). This CDR3 is 15 amino acids long. Trimming took 3 bases from V and 2 from J, leaving 12 bases between them. Germline values: CDR1 MGHRA, CDR2 YSYEKL.

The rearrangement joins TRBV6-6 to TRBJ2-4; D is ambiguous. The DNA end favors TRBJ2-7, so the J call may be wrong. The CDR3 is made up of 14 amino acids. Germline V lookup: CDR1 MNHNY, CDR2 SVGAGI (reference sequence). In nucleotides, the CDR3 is TGTGCCAGCAGAAATTCGCCGGTTTTCTACGAGCAGTACTTC. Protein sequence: CASRNSPVFYEQYF.

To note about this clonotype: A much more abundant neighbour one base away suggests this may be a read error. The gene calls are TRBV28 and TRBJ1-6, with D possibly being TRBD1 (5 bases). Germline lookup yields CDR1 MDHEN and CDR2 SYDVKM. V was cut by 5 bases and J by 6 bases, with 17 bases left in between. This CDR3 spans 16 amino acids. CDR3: CASSPLQTEVNSPLHF. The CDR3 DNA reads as TGTGCCAGCAGTCCGCTACAGACAGAGGTTAATTCACCCCTCCACTTT.

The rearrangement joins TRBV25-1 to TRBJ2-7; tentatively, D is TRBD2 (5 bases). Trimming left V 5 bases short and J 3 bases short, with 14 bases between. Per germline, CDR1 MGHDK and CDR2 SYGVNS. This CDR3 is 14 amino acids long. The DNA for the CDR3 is TGTGCCAGCAGTCGGCCCGGGAAAGACTACGAGCAGTACTTC. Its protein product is CASSRPGKDYEQYF.

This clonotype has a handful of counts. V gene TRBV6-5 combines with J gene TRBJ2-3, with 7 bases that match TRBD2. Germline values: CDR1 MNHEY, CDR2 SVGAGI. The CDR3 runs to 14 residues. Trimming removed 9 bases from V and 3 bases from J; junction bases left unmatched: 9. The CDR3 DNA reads TGTGCCAGTCGGACTAGACCAACTACAGATACGCAGTATTTT. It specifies CASRTRPTTDTQYF.

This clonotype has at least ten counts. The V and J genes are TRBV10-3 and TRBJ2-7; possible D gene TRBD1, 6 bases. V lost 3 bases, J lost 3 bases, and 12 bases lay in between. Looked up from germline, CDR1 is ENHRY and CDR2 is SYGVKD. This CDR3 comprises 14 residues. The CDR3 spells CAISERTASYEQYF. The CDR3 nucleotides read TGTGCCATCAGTGAAAGGACAGCCAGCTACGAGCAGTACTTC.